The 20 T cell receptor beta chains below were found in one sample sequenced in a study of blood T cell repertoires in COVID-19 (dated by TCRdb to 2020 to 2022). The protocol used for the library was the immunoSEQ multiplex PCR assay. TCRdb re-hosts the immuneACCESS table, in-frame sequences only. Its copies lack some clones; in the studies checked, an unresolved V gene accounts for under half of them, and the cause for the rest is not known. The sample contains roughly 150,000 clones, more than 65% of them found a single time. The ten top clones hold more than 7.5% of the sample. The sequenced material came from peripheral blood. The source is a woman in her fifties or sixties with acute or convalescent COVID-19.

The rearrangement links TRBV3-1 (or the pseudogene TRBV3-2) to TRBJ1-2; D might be TRBD1 (5 bases). Trimming shortened V by 4 bases and J by 1 base, and 16 bases separated the two germline ends. This CDR3 is built from 16 residues. Germline CDR1 is LGHDT and CDR2 is YNNKEL (reference sequence). CDR3 DNA: TGTGCCAGCAGCCTATTCCCCGGGGGGGATAACTATGGCTACACCTTC. It is translated as CASSLFPGGDNYGYTF.

The table lists this clone with a count of one. This chain uses TRBV7-9 with TRBJ2-7; D gene ambiguous. The CDR3 runs 13 residues. Deletions cut 4 bases from V and 6 bases from J, with 13 bases between. CDR1 and CDR2 (germline): SEHNR, FQNEAQ (reference sequence). Here the CDR3 reads CASSSDTEFEQYF. For the CDR3, the DNA is TGTGCCAGCAGCTCGGATACAGAGTTCGAGCAGTACTTC. Full variable domain (outside the CDR3, taken from reference TRBV7-9 and TRBJ2-7): DTGVSQNPRHKITKRGQNVTFRCDPISEHNRLYWYRQTLGQGPEFLTYFQNEAQLEKSRLLSDRFSAERPKGSFSTLEIQRTEQGDSAMYLCASSSDTEFEQYFGPGTRLTVT.

The chain uses TRBV5-1 and TRBJ2-7; D is perhaps TRBD2 (5 bases). V was shortened by 3 bases and J by 2 bases, with 15 bases between the two germline ends. The CDR3 spans 15 residues. Per the germline V gene, CDR1 is SGHRS and CDR2 is YFSETQ. The DNA for the CDR3 is TGCGCCAGCAGCTGGACGACTATCGCAACCTACGAGCAGTACTTC. Residues: CASSWTTIATYEQYF.

V usage is TRBV5-8 and J usage is TRBJ2-5; 7 bases are a match to TRBD2. V lost 6 bases, J lost 3 bases, and 14 bases stayed unmatched. CDR3 length: 16 amino acids. Germline V gene data show CDR1 as SGHTS and CDR2 as YDEGEE. Here the CDR3 reads CASNRRGVGREETQYF. CDR3 coding DNA: TGTGCCAGCAACCGTCGGGGGGTGGGCAGAGAAGAGACCCAGTACTTC.

V gene TRBV9 combines with J gene TRBJ2-1, with 12 bases matching TRBD2. The CDR3 loop spans 17 amino acids. V lost 3 bases and J lost 6; bases outside the gene matches: 10. The germline V gene has CDR1 SGDLS and CDR2 YYNGEE. CDR3 bases: TGTGCCAGCAGCGCCAATCTAGCGGGAGGGCCAGGCAATGAGCAGTTCTTC. It specifies CASSANLAGGPGNEQFF. Supplemented by reference TRBV9 and TRBJ2-1, the full variable domain reads DSGVTQTPKHLITATGQRVTLRCSPRSGDLSVYWYQQSLDQGLQFLIQYYNGEERAKGNILERFSAQQFPDLHSELNLSSLELGDSALYFCASSANLAGGPGNEQFFGPGTRLTVL.

J is TRBJ2-7 and V is TRBV4-1, with 10 positions matching TRBD2. V trimming: 4 bases; J trimming: 0 bases; junction bases outside the gene matches: 6. The V gene's germline CDR1 is MGHRA and CDR2 YSYEKL. The CDR3 extends over 16 amino acids. This CDR3 is CASSLRLAGASYEQYF. In nucleotides, the CDR3 is TGCGCCAGCAGCCTCCGACTAGCGGGTGCCTCCTACGAGCAGTACTTC.

The J gene is TRBJ1-6, the V gene TRBV9; possible D gene TRBD1, 6 bases. Looked up from germline, CDR1 is SGDLS and CDR2 is YYNGEE. The germline V and J ends were trimmed by 3 bases and 7 bases, with 17 bases remaining between them. CDR3 size: 16 residues. In DNA, the CDR3 is TGTGCCAGCAGCGACAGGGTCGGTGCAGGGAATTCACCCCTCCACTTT. Translated: CASSDRVGAGNSPLHF. The full variable domain, with the rest looked up from reference TRBV9 and TRBJ1-6, is DSGVTQTPKHLITATGQRVTLRCSPRSGDLSVYWYQQSLDQGLQFLIQYYNGEERAKGNILERFSAQQFPDLHSELNLSSLELGDSALYFCASSDRVGAGNSPLHFGNGTRLTVT.

The table lists this clone with a count of one. As DNA, the CDR3 is TGTGCCAGCAGCTACCGCCCGGGACAGGGGGCTGAAGCTTTCTTT. It codes for CASSYRPGQGAEAFF. The rearrangement joins TRBV7-3 to TRBJ1-1, with 11 bases fitting TRBD1. The CDR3 spans 15 residues. CDR1 SGHTA and CDR2 FQGTGA come from the germline V gene. V dropped 4 bases and J dropped 6; count of bases not matched to a gene: 7.

The sample holds a few counts of this clone. The V call is TRBV10-3, the J call TRBJ1-4; D is perhaps TRBD1 (5 bases). Germline V gives CDR1 ENHRY, CDR2 SYGVKD. V was trimmed by 6 bases and J by 4 bases, leaving 9 bases between them. CDR3 length: 13 amino acids. CDR3 nucleotides: TGTGCCATCAGGGACACCGATAATGAAAAACTGTTTTTT. Translating gives CAIRDTDNEKLFF.

This clone was counted only a few times. CDR3 in DNA: TGTGCCACGAACGGGGGACAGGGGCAGCCCCAGCATTTT. Translation: CATNGGQGQPQHF. V is TRBV2 and J is TRBJ1-5, with 10 bases aligning to TRBD1. CDR1 is SNHLY, CDR2 FYNNEI, per germline. V shed 10 bases, J shed 7 bases, and the junction held 7 bases outside the gene matches. The CDR3 has 13 amino acids.

As to this clone: Compared with germline, one end of the junction differs, possibly owing to a read error. CDR3 sequence reads: CASSVVPQSTDMLSF. Written as DNA, the CDR3 is TGTGCCAGCAGCGTAGTACCCCAGTCCACCGACATGCTATCTTTT. V gene TRBV9 combines with J gene TRBJ1-4; unclear D gene. Per germline, CDR1 SGDLS and CDR2 YYNGEE. The length of the CDR3 is 15 residues.

This sequence joins TRBV27 and TRBJ1-1; TRBD1 aligns across 11 bases. The CDR3 runs 16 residues. V lost 2 bases and J lost 4; bases outside the gene matches: 6. The germline V gene encodes CDR1 MNHEY and CDR2 SMNVEV (reference sequence). CDR3 amino acids: CASSLIGQGAFTEAFF. Here the CDR3 DNA reads TGTGCCAGCAGTTTAATTGGACAGGGGGCTTTCACTGAAGCTTTCTTT.

V and J are TRBV5-1 and TRBJ2-5; weak D call: TRBD1 (6 bases). The CDR3 extends over 16 amino acids. CDR1 and CDR2 from the germline V gene are SGHRS and YFSETQ. Trimming cost V 0 bases and J 5 bases, with 17 bases left between them. CDR3 sequence reads: CASSLGQGTFGETQYF. The CDR3 bases are TGCGCCAGCAGCTTGGGGCAGGGGACCTTCGGGGAGACCCAGTACTTC.

This chain connects TRBV30 to TRBJ1-4; no clear D gene. Trimming pared 5 bases from V and 11 bases from J, leaving 12 bases between. The germline V gene encodes CDR1 GTSNPN and CDR2 SVGIG (reference sequence). The CDR3 spans 11 residues. This chain's CDR3 is CAWGGGGKLFF. CDR3 coding DNA: TGTGCCTGGGGAGGCGGTGGGAAACTGTTTTTT.

The chain has TRBV9 and TRBJ2-1, with D perhaps matching TRBD1 (5 bases). The germline CDR1 and CDR2 sequences are SGDLS and YYNGEE. Trimming shortened V by 0 bases and J by 4 bases, and 11 bases separated the two germline ends. This CDR3 is built from 15 residues. CDR3 nucleotides: TGTGCCAGCAGCGTAGTAGGGGCTGGTTACAATGAGCAGTTCTTC. Translated, it gives CASSVVGAGYNEQFF.

This chain joins TRBV27 and TRBJ2-1; tentatively, D is TRBD2 (7 bases). V shed 5 bases and J shed 6 bases, with 17 bases lying between them. The CDR3 consists of 15 residues. CDR1 is MNHEY and CDR2 is SMNVEV in the germline V gene (reference sequence). CDR3 DNA: TGTGCCAGCAGTCCCCGGGGGGACACCTTCAATGAGCAGTTCTTC. Its protein is CASSPRGDTFNEQFF.

The V call is TRBV11-2, the J call TRBJ2-5; no firm D call. Trimming pared 1 base from V and 5 bases from J, leaving 5 bases between. The V gene's germline CDR1 is SGHAT and CDR2 FQNNGV. The length of the CDR3 is 12 residues. CDR3 nucleotide sequence: TGTGCCAGCAGCTTAGCCCCGGAGACCCAGTACTTC. This translates into CASSLAPETQYF.

The chain employs TRBV2 and TRBJ1-2, with no clear D. The V end lost 3 bases, the J end lost 4 bases, and 6 bases lay between the germline ends. The CDR3 covers 12 residues. The germline CDR1 and CDR2 sequences are SNHLY and FYNNEI. The CDR3 protein is CASSDDTYGYTF. CDR3 nucleotides: TGTGCCAGCAGTGACGACACCTATGGCTACACCTTC.

This chain joins TRBV18 and TRBJ1-5; 7 bases map to TRBD1. From germline, CDR1 is KGHSH and CDR2 LQKENI. Trimming removed 4 bases from V and 3 bases from J; junction bases left unmatched: 6. The CDR3 is made up of 15 amino acids. The CDR3 spells CASSRGTDYNQPQHF. The CDR3 DNA reads as TGTGCCAGCTCACGCGGGACAGACTACAATCAGCCCCAGCATTTT.

V and J are TRBV5-1 and TRBJ1-4; D is unclear. The CDR3 sequence is 13 residues long. Germline CDR1 SGHRS, CDR2 YFSETQ. The V end was cut by 2 bases, the J end by 14 bases, with 16 bases between. CDR3: CASSLSSLGRLFF. Written as DNA, the CDR3 is TGCGCCAGCAGCTTAAGCAGCCTAGGTAGGCTGTTTTTT. Together with reference TRBV5-1 and TRBJ1-4, the CDR3 gives the full variable domain: KAGVTQTPRYLIKTRGQQVTLSCSPISGHRSVSWYQQTPGQGLQFLFEYFSETQRNKGNFPGRFSGRQFSNSRSEMNVSTLELGDSALYLCASSLSSLGRLFFGSGTQLSVL.